A single sample is the source of the 10 T cell receptor beta chains below, sequenced in a study of T cell changes during pregnancy in multiple sclerosis. Sequencing was performed with immunoSEQ multiplex PCR; in TCRdb, only in-frame clones are kept and a portion is missing. The sample gives under 70,000 clones, roughly 90% of which show up once; approximately 0.6% is in the top ten. Sequencing used CD4+ T cells from peripheral blood mononuclear cells, obtained after pregnancy. The receptors here all came from a female donor with multiple sclerosis, enrolled in a pregnancy study.

The CDR3 region has the DNA TGTGCCAGCACATTCGGGCACGGGGGGGGCCACACTGAAGCTTTCTTT. Protein: CASTFGHGGGHTEAFF. This rearrangement joins TRBV6-6 to TRBJ1-1; possibly TRBD1 for D (6 bases). With 7 bases removed from V and 3 bases from J, the gap between germline ends came to 21 bases. This CDR3 has 16 amino acids. Germline values: CDR1 MNHNY, CDR2 SVGAGI (reference sequence).

V gene TRBV27 combines with J gene TRBJ1-5, with 9 bases lining up with TRBD1. After removal of 5 bases from V and 7 bases from J, the junction contained 9 bases not matched to a gene. The CDR3 runs to 15 residues. Germline CDR1 MNHEY, CDR2 SMNVEV (reference sequence). Here the CDR3 DNA reads TGTGCCAGCAGTCCCGGACAGGGGTGGGGGCAGCCCCAGCATTTT. Translating gives CASSPGQGWGQPQHF.

The chain has TRBV5-4 and TRBJ2-7; 7 nucleotides line up with TRBD2. After removal of 6 bases from V and 2 bases from J, the junction contained 11 bases not matched to a gene. This CDR3 is built from 15 residues. Germline CDR1 SGHNT, CDR2 YYREEE (reference sequence). The CDR3 nucleotides read TGTGCCAGCACGGAGCGGGGCGCCCTCGCCTACGAGCAGTACTTC. Protein sequence: CASTERGALAYEQYF.

The chain couples TRBV27 to TRBJ1-1; 12 bases line up with TRBD1. This CDR3 has 14 amino acids. With 3 bases clipped from V and 10 bases from J, the junction kept 6 bases outside the gene matches. The germline V gene encodes CDR1 MNHEY and CDR2 SMNVEV (reference sequence). The chain's CDR3 is CASSFGTGGGLAFF. CDR3 sequence (DNA): TGTGCCAGCAGTTTCGGGACAGGGGGCGGGTTAGCTTTCTTT.

The chain couples TRBV20-1 to TRBJ2-7; D gene unclear. CDR3 length: 11 amino acids. V gave up 0 bases and J gave up 6 bases, with 6 bases separating them. CDR1 and CDR2 (germline): DFQATT, SNEGSKA (reference sequence). In DNA, the CDR3 is TGCAGTGCTAGAGACCTCAGCGAGCAGTACTTC. Amino acids: CSARDLSEQYF.

The chain has TRBV6-6 and TRBJ2-2; D is undetermined. This CDR3 region has 14 residues. V was trimmed by 5 bases and J by 4 bases, leaving 11 bases between them. Germline CDR1 reads MNHNY; CDR2 reads SVGAGI (reference sequence). Here the CDR3 reads CASSLLIPTGELFF. CDR3 nucleotides: TGTGCCAGCAGTCTACTAATACCCACCGGGGAGCTGTTTTTT.

This CDR3 reads CASSFLGTSGADTQYF. CDR3 coding DNA: TGTGCCAGCAGCTTTCTCGGGACTAGCGGGGCAGATACGCAGTATTTT. The V call is TRBV7-2, the J call TRBJ2-3; 13 bases are a match to TRBD2. V was pared by 3 bases and J by 4 bases, with 4 bases of the junction left unmatched. This CDR3 is 16 amino acids long. From germline, CDR1 is SGHTA and CDR2 FQGNSA.

The chain couples TRBV2 to TRBJ2-1; 9 positions match TRBD2. CDR1 is SNHLY and CDR2 is FYNNEI in the germline V gene. The CDR3 length is 15 residues. V lost 4 bases to trimming and J lost 4 bases; unmatched junction nucleotides: 5. The CDR3 protein is CASSAGRGGYNEQFF. The CDR3 region has the DNA TGTGCCAGCAGTGCCGGGCGGGGGGGATACAATGAGCAGTTCTTC.

The chain recombines TRBV11-3 with TRBJ2-7, with D maybe TRBD1 (5 bases). Germline CDR1 and CDR2: SGHNT and YENEEA. The CDR3 has 13 residues. Trimming removed 4 bases at V and 6 bases at J, with 13 bases between. CDR3 sequence: CASSSNPGSEQYF. CDR3 nucleotides: TGTGCCAGCAGCTCTAACCCAGGGTCCGAGCAGTACTTC.

This clone was detected once. The chain recombines TRBV6-5 with TRBJ2-2; no clear D. The CDR3 is 16 residues long. V lost 4 bases and J lost 5, with 17 bases in between. The germline gives CDR1 MNHEY, CDR2 SVGAGI. DNA for the CDR3: TGTGCCAGCAGTTTTACAGTGGATAGTTATACCGGGGAGCTGTTTTTT. Protein: CASSFTVDSYTGELFF.